This TCR beta chain was sequenced for a study of vaccination and CD4 T cells after COVID-19. The CDR3 length is 13 residues. Germline CDR1 SGHRS, CDR2 YFSETQ. The ends were cut back, 0 bases at V and 4 bases at J, with 5 bases in the middle. This sample's treatment: roughly 11-day PBMC culture with coronavirus spike peptide pools or control peptides (ViraFEST assay). The Oncomine TCR Beta short-read assay was what sequenced the DNA obtained from cultured CD4+ T cells. Genomic DNA from cultured CD4+ T cells was extracted. A single record per CDR3 protein comes from TCRdb applying MiXCR to the PCR reads. In the table there are 15,000 to 20,000 distinct CDR3 sequences, about half of which are singletons. Worth noting for this clonotype: Its antigen is unidentified.

The receptor comes from a human donor who had recovered from COVID-19. This rearrangement joins TRBV5-1 to TRBJ1-5; D is ambiguous. The source material was CD4+ T cells from blood, cultured in vitro. The CDR3, as DNA: TGCGCCAGCAGCTTGGGCCGGAATCAGCCCCAGCATTTT. Translated, it gives CASSLGRNQPQHF.